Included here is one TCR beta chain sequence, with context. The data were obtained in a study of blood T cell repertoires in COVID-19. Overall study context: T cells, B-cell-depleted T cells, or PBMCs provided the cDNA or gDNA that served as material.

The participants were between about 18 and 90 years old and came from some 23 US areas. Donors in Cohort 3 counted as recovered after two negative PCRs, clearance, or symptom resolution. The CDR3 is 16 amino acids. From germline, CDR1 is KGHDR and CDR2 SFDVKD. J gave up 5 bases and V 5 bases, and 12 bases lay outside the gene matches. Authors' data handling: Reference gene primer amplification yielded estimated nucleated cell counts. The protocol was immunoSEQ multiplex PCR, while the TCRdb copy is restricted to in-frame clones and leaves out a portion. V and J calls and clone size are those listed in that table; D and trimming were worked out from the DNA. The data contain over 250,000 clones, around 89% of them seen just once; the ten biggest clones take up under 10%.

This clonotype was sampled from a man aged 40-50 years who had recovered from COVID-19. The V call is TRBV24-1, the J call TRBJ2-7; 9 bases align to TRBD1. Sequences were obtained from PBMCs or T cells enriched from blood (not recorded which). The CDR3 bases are TGTGCCACCAGTGGCGGGACAGGGCGGAATGGTAACGAGCAGTACTTC. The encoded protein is CATSGGTGRNGNEQYF.